This is a list of T cell receptor beta chains from one sample in a study of shared clonotypes between healthy human individuals. Libraries were prepared by immunoSEQ multiplex PCR; TCRdb keeps only in-frame clonotypes and omits some of them. The table has a few million clones, 85% to 95% seen once; the top ten hold 0.39%. The sequenced sample consisted of naive CD4+ T cells from PBMCs. The receptors here all came from a man aged 18-30 years in good health. Some clones in this sample may be carry-over from other donors' samples. The conserved cysteine and the conserved F or W are not part of the CDR3 here. Fields, in order: J gene, V gene, CDR3 protein.

TRBJ1-2 | TRBV10-1 | ASSLGQGYGYT
TRBJ2-1 | TRBV11-2 | ASTEQRGSSYNEQF
TRBJ1-4 | TRBV5-1 | ASSSLAGTNEKLF
TRBJ1-4 | TRBV28 | ASSSKTFSNEKLF
TRBJ2-3 | TRBV11-3 | ASSLAGTDTQY
TRBJ1-2 | TRBV18 | ASSLRGDGYT
TRBJ1-1 | TRBV11-2 | ASSLDGERTEAF
TRBJ2-7 | TRBV7-2 | ASSLPYGGQRQY
TRBJ2-7 | TRBV21-1 | AGWDRVYEQY
TRBJ1-2 | TRBV28 | ASSDLSRGYT
TRBJ1-5 | TRBV2 | ASRGTEYQPQH
TRBJ1-5 | TRBV30 | AWSAQDQPQH
TRBJ2-3 | TRBV10-3 | AISVGDRGTDTQY
TRBJ1-4 | TRBV7-6 | ASSEERTGSNEKLF
TRBJ2-7 | TRBV5-8 | ASSPPHRGSYEQY
TRBJ2-7 | TRBV6-1 | ASSEFGTGWMDEQY
TRBJ1-2 | TRBV4-2 | ASSYPGQGGYGYT
TRBJ2-3 | TRBV7-2 | ASSLASRGGDTQY
TRBJ2-7 | TRBV6-6 | ASRNSGTFSYEQY